The present TCR beta chain was sequenced within a study of Ad26.COV2.S vaccination and SARS-CoV-2 variants. Germline V CDR1 and CDR2: SGDLS, YYNGEE. The V end was cut by 3 bases, the J end by 1 base, with 10 bases between. CDR3 length: 14 amino acids. Method: immunoSEQ multiplex PCR; TCRdb's copy keeps in-frame clones and lacks some. Counted here are about 430,000 clones, roughly 90% occurring once; the ten biggest clones make up 9.5% to 15%. Treatment described: roughly 20 received Ad26.COV2.S at low or high dose, single or two shots; about 5 received placebo; per-sample allocation not given. The investigators took samples on day 63 after the first vaccine or placebo injection.

Sequences were derived from peripheral blood, sampled in a trial of Ad26.COV2.S vaccine versus placebo. The source of this sequence is a person between 18 and 60 years old who received the Ad26.COV2.S COVID-19 vaccine or a placebo. The chain is built from TRBV9 and TRBJ2-5; D unresolved. The CDR3 region is CASSADLFQETQYF. The CDR3 DNA reads TGTGCCAGCAGCGCCGACTTGTTCCAAGAGACCCAGTACTTC.